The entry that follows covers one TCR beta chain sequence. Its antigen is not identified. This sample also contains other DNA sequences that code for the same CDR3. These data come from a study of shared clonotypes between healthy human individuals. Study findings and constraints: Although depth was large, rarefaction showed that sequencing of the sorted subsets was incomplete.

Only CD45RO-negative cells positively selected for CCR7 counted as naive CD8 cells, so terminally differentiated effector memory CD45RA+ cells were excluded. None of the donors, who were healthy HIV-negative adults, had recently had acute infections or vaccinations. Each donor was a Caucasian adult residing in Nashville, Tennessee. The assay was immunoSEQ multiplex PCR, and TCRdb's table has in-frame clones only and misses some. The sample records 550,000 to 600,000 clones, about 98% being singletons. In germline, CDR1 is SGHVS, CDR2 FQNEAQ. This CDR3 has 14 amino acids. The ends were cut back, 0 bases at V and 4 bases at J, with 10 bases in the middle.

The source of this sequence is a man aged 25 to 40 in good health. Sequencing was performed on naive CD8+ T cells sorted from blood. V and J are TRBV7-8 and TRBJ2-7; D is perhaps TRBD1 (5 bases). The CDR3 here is CASSLARDSYEQYF. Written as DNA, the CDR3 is TGTGCCAGCAGCTTAGCAAGAGACAGTTACGAGCAGTACTTC.